The sequence of this T cell receptor (delta chain) was determined in a study of gamma-delta T cells after stem cell transplantation. TCRdb reanalysed the RT-PCR reads via CATT. The sample lists 2,500 to 3,000 delta-chain clones, roughly 3% occurring once. Germline CDR1 TSWWSYY, CDR2 QGS. The length of the CDR3 is 26 residues. Trimming cost V 0 bases and J 2 bases; bases outside gene matches: 31. This clone is medium-sized in the sample. The sample contains more than one DNA sequence encoding this CDR3. The receptor comes from a human donor. It is not recorded whose cells these are; they may come from a transplant donor. The chain carries TRDV1 and TRDJ1, with 12 bases fitting TRDD3. Sequences were obtained from gamma-delta T cells. The CDR3: CALGELDWVIFLRGRLGDTGTDKLIF. DNA of the CDR3: TGTGCTCTTGGGGAACTAGATTGGGTGATTTTCCTACGGGGTAGACTGGGGGATACCGGGACCGATAAACTCATCTTT.